This T cell receptor beta chain was captured in a study of blood T cell repertoires in COVID-19. On the study more broadly: There were acute and convalescent COVID-19 samples, and they came from the United States, Italy and Spain. The cDNA or gDNA used as material had been derived from T cells, B-cell-depleted T cells, or PBMCs.

Authors' analysis steps: Reference gene primer amplification in the assay estimated nucleated cell counts. The data were produced by immunoSEQ multiplex PCR, yet TCRdb's version contains in-frame clones alone and is incomplete. That table furnishes V, J and clone size, whereas the DNA furnished D and trimming. The sample consists of some 200,000 clones, just over 85% of them appearing once. V lost 0 bases, J lost 2 bases, and 5 bases stayed unmatched. The length of the CDR3 is 17 residues. Germline V gene lookup returns CDR1 SGHRS and CDR2 YFSETQ. The sample taken for sequencing was peripheral blood. The clonotype was recovered from a man younger than 35 with active or convalescent COVID-19. The gene calls are TRBV5-1 and TRBJ2-5; TRBD2 agrees at 12 bases. DNA for the CDR3: TGCGCCAGCAGCTTGGTTTTGACTAGCGGGAGACAAGAGACCCAGTACTTC. This encodes CASSLVLTSGRQETQYF.